This is a list of T cell receptor beta chains from one sample in a study of shared T cell receptors in the human thymus. Clones were sequenced by immunoSEQ multiplex PCR, and TCRdb holds only the in-frame ones, with some missing. The sample consists of roughly 550,000 clones, about four fifths of them appearing once. A further study also used this sample, focusing on human thymus T cells.

The sample taken for sequencing was thymocytes. All receptors come from a boy less than two years old with a congenital heart defect. Each CDR3 is given with its conserved first and last residue. The D gene is left open where the match is weak.

D gene	V gene	J gene	CDR3 protein
NA	TRBV5-1	TRBJ1-2	CASSLVTAWNYGYTF
NA	TRBV14	TRBJ1-1	CASSQNRVNTEAFF
NA	TRBV9	TRBJ1-5	CASSATGNQPQHF
NA	TRBV6-5	TRBJ1-2	CASSYYVYDGYTF
TRBD2	TRBV6-1	TRBJ2-3	CASSERSSGSTDTQYF
NA	TRBV4-3	TRBJ2-7	CASSQVPSVRRDYEQYF
NA	TRBV14	TRBJ1-1	CASSQGLMNTEAFF
NA	TRBV5-6	TRBJ2-2	CASSLYPKGHNTGELFF
TRBD1	TRBV7-2	TRBJ2-5	CASSQYRGLQETQYF
TRBD2	TRBV27	TRBJ2-3	CASSLSPTSGRADTQYF
TRBD1	TRBV6-5	TRBJ1-2	CASRSGTGIYGYTF
TRBD1	TRBV27	TRBJ1-1	CASSSTGQPNTEAFF
TRBD1	TRBV28	TRBJ2-1	CASRLDRGGCEQFF
NA	TRBV5-6	TRBJ1-1	CASSLAPLRTLNTEAFF
TRBD2	TRBV11-3	TRBJ2-7	CASRQTSGRSRSYEQYF
TRBD2	TRBV7-2	TRBJ2-1	CASSSRPGIAGSNEQFF
TRBD2	TRBV10-3	TRBJ2-1	CAISEVLAGGPDAYNEQFF
TRBD1	TRBV11-3	TRBJ1-1	CASSLHRGGTEAFF
NA	TRBV7-4	TRBJ2-7	CARGSQGAGERRYEQYF
TRBD1	TRBV25-1	TRBJ1-1	CASRVDRDTEAFF
NA	TRBV4-2	TRBJ1-2	CASSQVDRLNYGYTF
NA	TRBV7-8	TRBJ2-2	CASSLSGGWNTGELFF
TRBD1	TRBV30	TRBJ2-2	CAWSVFDRAYTGELFF
TRBD2	TRBV19	TRBJ2-1	CASSCGRAIDNEQFF
TRBD1	TRBV29-1	TRBJ2-7	CSPRTGRTRRYEQYF